This T cell receptor (beta chain) is drawn from a study of T cell responses to AZD1222 COVID-19 vaccine. The protocol was immunoSEQ multiplex PCR, while the TCRdb copy is restricted to in-frame clones and leaves out a portion. Of 130,000 or so clones detected, under 95% appear once; the ten largest clones hold 1.9%. Overall study findings and caveats: Every sample of the repertoires postdated the peak T cell response.

CDR3 length equals 17 residues. V was pared by 6 bases and J by 0 bases, with 15 bases between. CDR1 is MNHEY and CDR2 is SMNVEV in the germline V gene (reference sequence). Points on this clone: Its antigen is still unknown.

The sample here was peripheral blood, taken on day 0 of AZD1222 vaccination. This sequence originates from an adult in good health. The rearrangement links TRBV27 to TRBJ1-6; weak D call: TRBD1 (5 bases). CDR3 protein: CASSPLQGSSYNSPLHF. The CDR3 region has the DNA TGTGCCAGCAGCCCGCTTCAGGGAAGCTCCTATAATTCACCCCTCCACTTT.